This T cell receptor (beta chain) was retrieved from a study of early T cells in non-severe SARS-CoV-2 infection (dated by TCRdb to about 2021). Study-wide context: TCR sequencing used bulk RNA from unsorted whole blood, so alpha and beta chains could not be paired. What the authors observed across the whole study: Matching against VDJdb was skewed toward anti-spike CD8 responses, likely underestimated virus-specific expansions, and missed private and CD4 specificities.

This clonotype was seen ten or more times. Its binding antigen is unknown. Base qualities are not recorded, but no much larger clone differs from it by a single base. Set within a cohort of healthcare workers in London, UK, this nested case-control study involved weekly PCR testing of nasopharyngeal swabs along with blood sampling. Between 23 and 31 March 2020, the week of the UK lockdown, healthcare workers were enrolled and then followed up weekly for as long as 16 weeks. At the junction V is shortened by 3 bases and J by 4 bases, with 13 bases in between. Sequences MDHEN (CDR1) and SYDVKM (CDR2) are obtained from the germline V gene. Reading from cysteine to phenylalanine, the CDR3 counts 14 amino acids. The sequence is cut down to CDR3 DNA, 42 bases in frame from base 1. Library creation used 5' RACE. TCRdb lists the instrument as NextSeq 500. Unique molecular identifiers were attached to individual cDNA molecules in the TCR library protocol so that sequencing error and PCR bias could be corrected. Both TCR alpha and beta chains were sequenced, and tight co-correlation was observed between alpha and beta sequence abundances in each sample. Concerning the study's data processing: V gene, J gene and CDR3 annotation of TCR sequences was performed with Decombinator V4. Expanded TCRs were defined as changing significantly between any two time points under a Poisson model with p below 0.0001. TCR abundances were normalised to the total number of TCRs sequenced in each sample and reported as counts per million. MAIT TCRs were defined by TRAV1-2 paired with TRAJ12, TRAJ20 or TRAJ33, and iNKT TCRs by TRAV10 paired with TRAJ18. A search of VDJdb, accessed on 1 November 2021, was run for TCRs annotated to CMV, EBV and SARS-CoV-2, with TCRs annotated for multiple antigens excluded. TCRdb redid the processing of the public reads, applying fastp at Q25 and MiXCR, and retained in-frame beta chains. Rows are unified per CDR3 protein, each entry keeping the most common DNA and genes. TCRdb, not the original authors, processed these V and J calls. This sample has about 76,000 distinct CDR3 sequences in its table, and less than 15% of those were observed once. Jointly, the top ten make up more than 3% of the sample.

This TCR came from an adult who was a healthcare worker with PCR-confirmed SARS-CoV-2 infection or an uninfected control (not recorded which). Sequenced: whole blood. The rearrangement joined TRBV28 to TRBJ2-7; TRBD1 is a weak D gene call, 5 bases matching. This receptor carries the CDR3 CASSLMVGLYEQYF. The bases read TGTGCCAGCAGTTTGATGGTGGGGCTGTACGAGCAGTACTTC.